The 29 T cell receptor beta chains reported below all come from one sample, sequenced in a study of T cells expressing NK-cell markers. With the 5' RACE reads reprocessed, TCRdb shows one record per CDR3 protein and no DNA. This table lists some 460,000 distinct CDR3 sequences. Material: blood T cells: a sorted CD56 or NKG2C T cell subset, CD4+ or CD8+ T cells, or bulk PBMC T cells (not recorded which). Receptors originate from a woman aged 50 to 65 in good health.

The CDR3: CAISDRREGLETQYF. This rearrangement joins TRBV10-3 to TRBJ2-5; TCRdb gives TRBD2 as the D gene, but with no DNA this cannot be confirmed. CDR1 is ENHRY and CDR2 is SYGVKD in the germline V gene. This CDR3 is 15 amino acids long.

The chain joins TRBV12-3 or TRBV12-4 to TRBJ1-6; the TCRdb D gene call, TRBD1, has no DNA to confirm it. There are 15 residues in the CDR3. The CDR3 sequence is CASTFGGNRRSPLHF.

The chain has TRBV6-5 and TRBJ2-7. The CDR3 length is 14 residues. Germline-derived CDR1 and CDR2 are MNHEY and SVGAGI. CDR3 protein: CASSYSNGVWEQYF.

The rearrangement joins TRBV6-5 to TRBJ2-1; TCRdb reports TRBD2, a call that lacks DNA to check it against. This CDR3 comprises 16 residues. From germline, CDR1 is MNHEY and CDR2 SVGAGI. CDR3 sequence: CASSRLAGNVYNEQFF.

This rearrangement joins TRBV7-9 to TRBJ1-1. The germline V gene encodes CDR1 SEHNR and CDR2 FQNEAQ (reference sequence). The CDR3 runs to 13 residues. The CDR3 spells CASSTEINTEAFF.

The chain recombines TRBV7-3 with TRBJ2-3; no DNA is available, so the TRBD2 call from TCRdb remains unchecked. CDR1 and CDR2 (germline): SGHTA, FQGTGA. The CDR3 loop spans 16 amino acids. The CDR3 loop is CASSLKVAGVGDTQYF.

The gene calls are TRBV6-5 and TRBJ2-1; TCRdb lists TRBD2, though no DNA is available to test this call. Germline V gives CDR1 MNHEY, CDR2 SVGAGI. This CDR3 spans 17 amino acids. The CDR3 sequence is CASSYSPLAGGLYEQFF.

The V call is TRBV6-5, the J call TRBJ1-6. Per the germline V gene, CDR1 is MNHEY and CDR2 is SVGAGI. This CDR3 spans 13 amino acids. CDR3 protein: CASSYPSGSPLHF.

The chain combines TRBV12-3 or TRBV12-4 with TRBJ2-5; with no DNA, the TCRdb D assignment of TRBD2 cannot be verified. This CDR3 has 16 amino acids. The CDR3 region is CASSLITSERQETQYF.

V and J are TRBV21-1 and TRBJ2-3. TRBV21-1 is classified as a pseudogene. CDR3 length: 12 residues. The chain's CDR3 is CASARDTDTQYF.

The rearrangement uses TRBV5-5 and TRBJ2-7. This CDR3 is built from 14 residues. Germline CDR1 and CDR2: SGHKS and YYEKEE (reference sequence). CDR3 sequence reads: CASSLGFFSYEQYF.

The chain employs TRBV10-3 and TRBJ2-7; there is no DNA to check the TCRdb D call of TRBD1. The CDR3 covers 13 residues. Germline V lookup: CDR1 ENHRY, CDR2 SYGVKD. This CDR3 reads CAIRDGTRDEQYF.

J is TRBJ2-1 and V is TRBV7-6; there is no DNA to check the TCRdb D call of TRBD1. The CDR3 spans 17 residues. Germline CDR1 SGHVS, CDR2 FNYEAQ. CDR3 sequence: CASSLAQGRGSYNEQFF.

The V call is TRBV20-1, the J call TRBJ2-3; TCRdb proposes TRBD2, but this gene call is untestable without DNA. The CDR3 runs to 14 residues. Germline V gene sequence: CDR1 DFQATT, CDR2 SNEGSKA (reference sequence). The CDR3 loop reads CSAAGTSDTDTQYF.

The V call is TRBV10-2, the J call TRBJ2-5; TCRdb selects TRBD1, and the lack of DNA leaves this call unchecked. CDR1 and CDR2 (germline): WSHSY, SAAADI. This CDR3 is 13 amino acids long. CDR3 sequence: CASTHGTGAAQYF.

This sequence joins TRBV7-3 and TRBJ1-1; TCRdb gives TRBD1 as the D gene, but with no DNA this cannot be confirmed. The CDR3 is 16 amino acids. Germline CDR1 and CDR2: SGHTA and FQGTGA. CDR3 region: CASSLRSAGGLTEAFF.

The CDR3 sequence is CASSGGVLIGGGAIYNEQFF. The chain combines TRBV5-5 with TRBJ2-1; the D call of TRBD2 rests on TCRdb alone, since no DNA is present to check it. Germline assignment: CDR1 SGHKS and CDR2 YYEKEE (reference sequence). This CDR3 is 20 amino acids long.

This chain's CDR3 is CATSDRWNEQFF. The V call is TRBV24-1, the J call TRBJ2-1. Germline CDR1 and CDR2: KGHDR and SFDVKD. The CDR3 is 12 amino acids.

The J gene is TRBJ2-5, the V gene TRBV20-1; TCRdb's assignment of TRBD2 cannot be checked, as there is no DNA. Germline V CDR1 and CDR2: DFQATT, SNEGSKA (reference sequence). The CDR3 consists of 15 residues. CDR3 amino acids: CSARGKPGLQETQYF.

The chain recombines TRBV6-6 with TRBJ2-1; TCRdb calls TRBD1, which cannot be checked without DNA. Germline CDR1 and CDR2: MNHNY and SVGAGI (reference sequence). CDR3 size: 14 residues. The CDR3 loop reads CASSFGGRTNEQFF.

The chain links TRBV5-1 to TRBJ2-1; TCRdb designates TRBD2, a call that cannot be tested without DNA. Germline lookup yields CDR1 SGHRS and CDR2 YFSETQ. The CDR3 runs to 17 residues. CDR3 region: CASSQKDWRRTYNEQFF.

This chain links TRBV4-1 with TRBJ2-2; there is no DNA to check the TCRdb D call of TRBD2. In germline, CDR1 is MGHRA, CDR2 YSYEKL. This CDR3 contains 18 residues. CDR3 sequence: CASSAKGTSGSWTGELFF.

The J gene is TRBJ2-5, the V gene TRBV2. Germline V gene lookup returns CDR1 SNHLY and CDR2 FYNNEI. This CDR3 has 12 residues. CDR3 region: CASSGLVETQYF.

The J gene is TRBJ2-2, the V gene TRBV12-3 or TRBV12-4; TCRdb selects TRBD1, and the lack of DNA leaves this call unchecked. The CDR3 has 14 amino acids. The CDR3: CASSATGRGWELFF.

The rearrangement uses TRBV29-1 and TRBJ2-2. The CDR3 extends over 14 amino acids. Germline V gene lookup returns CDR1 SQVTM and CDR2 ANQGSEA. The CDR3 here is CSVGSGTNTGELFF.

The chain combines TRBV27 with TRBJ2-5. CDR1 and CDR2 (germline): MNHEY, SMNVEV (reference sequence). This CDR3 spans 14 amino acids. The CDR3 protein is CASRSIRSGETQYF.

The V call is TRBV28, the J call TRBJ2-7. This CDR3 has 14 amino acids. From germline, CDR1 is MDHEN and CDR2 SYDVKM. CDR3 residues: CASRSWGSSYEQYF.

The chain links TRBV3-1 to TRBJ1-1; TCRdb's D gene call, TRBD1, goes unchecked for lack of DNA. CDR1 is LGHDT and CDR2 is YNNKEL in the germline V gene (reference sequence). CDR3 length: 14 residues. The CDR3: CASSQTWGGTEAFF.

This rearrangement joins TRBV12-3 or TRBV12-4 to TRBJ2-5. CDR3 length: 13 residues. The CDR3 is CASSLMGSGTQYF.